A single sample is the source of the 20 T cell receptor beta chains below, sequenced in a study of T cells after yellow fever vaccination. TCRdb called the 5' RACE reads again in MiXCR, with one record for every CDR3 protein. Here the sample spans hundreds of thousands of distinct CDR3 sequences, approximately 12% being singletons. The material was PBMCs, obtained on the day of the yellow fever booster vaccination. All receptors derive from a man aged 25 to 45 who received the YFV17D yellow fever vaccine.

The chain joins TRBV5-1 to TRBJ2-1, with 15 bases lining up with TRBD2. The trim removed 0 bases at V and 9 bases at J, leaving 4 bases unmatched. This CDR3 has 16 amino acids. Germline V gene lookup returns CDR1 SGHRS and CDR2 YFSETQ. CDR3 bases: TGCGCCAGCAGCTTGGCCGGGACTAGCGGGAGGTTTGAGCAGTTCTTC. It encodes CASSLAGTSGRFEQFF. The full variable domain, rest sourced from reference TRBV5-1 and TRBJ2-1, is KAGVTQTPRYLIKTRGQQVTLSCSPISGHRSVSWYQQTPGQGLQFLFEYFSETQRNKGNFPGRFSGRQFSNSRSEMNVSTLELGDSALYLCASSLAGTSGRFEQFFGPGTRLTVL.

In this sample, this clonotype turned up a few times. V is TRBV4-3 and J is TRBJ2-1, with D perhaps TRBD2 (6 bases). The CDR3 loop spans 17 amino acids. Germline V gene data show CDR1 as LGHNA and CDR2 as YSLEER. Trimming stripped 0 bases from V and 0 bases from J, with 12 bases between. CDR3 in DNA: TGCGCCAGCAGCCAAGAAGGAAGAGCGGGCTCCTACAATGAGCAGTTCTTC. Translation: CASSQEGRAGSYNEQFF.

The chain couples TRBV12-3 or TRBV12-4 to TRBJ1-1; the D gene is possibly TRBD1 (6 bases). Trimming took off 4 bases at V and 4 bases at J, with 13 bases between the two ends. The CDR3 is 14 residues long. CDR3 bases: TGTGCCAGCAGTTCACAGGGTGCAAGCACTGAAGCTTTCTTT. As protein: CASSSQGASTEAFF.

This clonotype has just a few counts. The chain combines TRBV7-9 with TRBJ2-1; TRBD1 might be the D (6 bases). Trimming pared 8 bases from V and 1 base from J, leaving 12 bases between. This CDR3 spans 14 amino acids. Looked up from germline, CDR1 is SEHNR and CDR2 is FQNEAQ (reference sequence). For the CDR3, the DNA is TGTGCCAGCGACCAGGGGTTTTCCTACAATGAGCAGTTCTTC. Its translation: CASDQGFSYNEQFF. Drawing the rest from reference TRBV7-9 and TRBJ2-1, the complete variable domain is DTGVSQNPRHKITKRGQNVTFRCDPISEHNRLYWYRQTLGQGPEFLTYFQNEAQLEKSRLLSDRFSAERPKGSFSTLEIQRTEQGDSAMYLCASDQGFSYNEQFFGPGTRLTVL.

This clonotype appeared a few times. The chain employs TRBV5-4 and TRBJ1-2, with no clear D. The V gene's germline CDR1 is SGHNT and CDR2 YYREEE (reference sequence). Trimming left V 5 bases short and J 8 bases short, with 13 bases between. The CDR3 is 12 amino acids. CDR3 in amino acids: CASRGQSEGYTF. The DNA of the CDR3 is TGTGCCAGCAGGGGTCAGAGCGAGGGCTACACCTTC.

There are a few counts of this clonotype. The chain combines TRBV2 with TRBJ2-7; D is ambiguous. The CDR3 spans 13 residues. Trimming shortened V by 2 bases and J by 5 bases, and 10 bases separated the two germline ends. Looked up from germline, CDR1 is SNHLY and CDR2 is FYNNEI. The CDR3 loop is CASSELRLNEQYF. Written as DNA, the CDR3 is TGTGCCAGCAGTGAATTGCGGCTTAACGAGCAGTACTTC.

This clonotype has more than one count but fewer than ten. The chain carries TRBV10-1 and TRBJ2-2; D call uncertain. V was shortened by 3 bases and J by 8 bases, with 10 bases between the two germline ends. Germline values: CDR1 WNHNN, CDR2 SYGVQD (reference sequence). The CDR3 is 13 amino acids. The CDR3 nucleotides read TGCGCCAGCAGTGAAAGACATGGAGGGGAGCTGTTTTTT. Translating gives CASSERHGGELFF.

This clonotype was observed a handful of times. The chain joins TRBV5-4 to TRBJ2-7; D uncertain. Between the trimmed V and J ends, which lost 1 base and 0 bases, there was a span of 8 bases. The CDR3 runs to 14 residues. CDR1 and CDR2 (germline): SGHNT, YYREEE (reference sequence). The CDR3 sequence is CASSLLENSYEQYF. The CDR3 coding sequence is TGTGCCAGCAGCTTGTTAGAGAACTCCTACGAGCAGTACTTC.

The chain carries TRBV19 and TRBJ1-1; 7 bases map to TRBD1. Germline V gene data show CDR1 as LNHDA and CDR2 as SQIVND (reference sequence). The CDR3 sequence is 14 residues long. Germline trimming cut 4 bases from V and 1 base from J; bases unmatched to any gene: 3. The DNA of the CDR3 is TGTGCCAGTAGTACTGGACAGGCGAACACTGAAGCTTTCTTT. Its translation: CASSTGQANTEAFF.

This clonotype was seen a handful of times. The CDR3 DNA reads as TGCAGTGCTAGAGATGGGGGACGGACAGGGAGAGGTCAGCCCCAGCATTTT. Translating it yields CSARDGGRTGRGQPQHF. The V call is TRBV20-1, the J call TRBJ1-5, with 8 bases that match TRBD1. Trimming at V came to 0 bases and at J to 6 bases, leaving 13 bases not matched to a gene. Germline lookup yields CDR1 DFQATT and CDR2 SNEGSKA (reference sequence). The CDR3 sequence is 17 residues long.

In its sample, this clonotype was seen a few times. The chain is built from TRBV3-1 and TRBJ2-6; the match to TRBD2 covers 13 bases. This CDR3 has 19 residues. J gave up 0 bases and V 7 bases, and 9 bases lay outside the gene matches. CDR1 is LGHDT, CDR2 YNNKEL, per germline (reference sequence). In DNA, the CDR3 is TGTGCCAGCACACCGACTAGCGGGAGGCTGAGCTCTGGGGCCAACGTCCTGACTTTC. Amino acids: CASTPTSGRLSSGANVLTF.

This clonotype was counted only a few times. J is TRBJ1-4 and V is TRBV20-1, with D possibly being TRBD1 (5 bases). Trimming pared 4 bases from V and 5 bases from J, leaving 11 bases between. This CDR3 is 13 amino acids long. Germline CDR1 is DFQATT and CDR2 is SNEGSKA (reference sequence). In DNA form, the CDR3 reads TGCAGTGCTACCCAGGGCCCCAATGAAAAACTGTTTTTT. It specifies CSATQGPNEKLFF.

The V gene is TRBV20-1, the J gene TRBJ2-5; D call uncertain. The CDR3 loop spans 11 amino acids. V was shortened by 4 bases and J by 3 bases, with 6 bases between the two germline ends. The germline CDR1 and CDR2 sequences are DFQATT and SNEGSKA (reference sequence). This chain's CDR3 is CSAKRKETQYF. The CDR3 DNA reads TGCAGTGCTAAACGCAAAGAGACCCAGTACTTC.

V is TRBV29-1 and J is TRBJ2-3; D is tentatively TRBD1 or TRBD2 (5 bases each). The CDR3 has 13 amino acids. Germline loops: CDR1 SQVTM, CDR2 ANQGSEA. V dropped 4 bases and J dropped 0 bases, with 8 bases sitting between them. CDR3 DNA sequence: TGCAGCGTTGTTTGGGACAGCACAGATACGCAGTATTTT. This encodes CSVVWDSTDTQYF.

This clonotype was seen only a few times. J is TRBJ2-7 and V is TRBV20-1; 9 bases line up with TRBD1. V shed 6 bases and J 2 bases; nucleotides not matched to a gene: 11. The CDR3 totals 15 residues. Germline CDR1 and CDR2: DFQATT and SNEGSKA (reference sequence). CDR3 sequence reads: CSAHPSGQGPYEQYF. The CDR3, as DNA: TGCAGTGCCCACCCCTCGGGACAGGGTCCCTACGAGCAGTACTTC.

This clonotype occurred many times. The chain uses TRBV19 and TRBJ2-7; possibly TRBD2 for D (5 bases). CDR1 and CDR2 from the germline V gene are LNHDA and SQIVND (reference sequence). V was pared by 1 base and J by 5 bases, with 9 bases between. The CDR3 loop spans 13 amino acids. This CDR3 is CASSIVLRDEQYF. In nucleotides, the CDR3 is TGTGCCAGTAGTATAGTCCTGCGGGACGAGCAGTACTTC. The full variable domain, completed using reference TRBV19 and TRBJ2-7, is DGGITQSPKYLFRKEGQNVTLSCEQNLNHDAMYWYRQDPGQGLRLIYYSQIVNDFQKGDIAEGYSVSREKKESFPLTVTSAQKNPTAFYLCASSIVLRDEQYFGPGTRLTVT.

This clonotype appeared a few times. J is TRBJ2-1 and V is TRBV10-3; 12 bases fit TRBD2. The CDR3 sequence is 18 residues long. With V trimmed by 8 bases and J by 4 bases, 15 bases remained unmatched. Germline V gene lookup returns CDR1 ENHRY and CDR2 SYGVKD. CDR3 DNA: TGTGCCATCGGAACGGGACTAGCGGGTGTCAGGGCTTACAATGAGCAGTTCTTC. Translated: CAIGTGLAGVRAYNEQFF.

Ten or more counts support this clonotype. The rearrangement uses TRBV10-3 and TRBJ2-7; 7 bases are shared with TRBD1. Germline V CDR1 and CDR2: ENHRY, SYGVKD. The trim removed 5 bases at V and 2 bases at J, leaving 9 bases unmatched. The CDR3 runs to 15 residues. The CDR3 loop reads CAISKETGTAYEQYF. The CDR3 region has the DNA TGTGCCATCAGTAAAGAAACCGGGACAGCCTACGAGCAGTACTTC.

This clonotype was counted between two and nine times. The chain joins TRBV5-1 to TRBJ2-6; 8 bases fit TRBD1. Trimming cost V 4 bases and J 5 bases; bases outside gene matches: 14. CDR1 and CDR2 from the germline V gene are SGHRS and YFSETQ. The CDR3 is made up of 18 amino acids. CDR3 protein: CASSLLVPGQARANVLTF. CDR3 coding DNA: TGCGCCAGCAGCCTGCTAGTCCCGGGACAGGCGCGGGCCAACGTCCTGACTTTC. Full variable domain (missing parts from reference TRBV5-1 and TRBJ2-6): KAGVTQTPRYLIKTRGQQVTLSCSPISGHRSVSWYQQTPGQGLQFLFEYFSETQRNKGNFPGRFSGRQFSNSRSEMNVSTLELGDSALYLCASSLLVPGQARANVLTFGAGSRLTVL.

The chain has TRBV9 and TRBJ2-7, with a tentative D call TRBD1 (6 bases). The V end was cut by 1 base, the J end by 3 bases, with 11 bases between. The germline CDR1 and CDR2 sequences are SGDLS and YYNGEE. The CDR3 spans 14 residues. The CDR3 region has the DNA TGTGCCAGCAGCGTAAACCCACAGGGCTACGAGCAGTACTTC. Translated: CASSVNPQGYEQYF.